This entry features one T cell receptor (beta chain) sequence. The clone's antigen remains unknown. One base away there is no much larger clone; base qualities are not given. On a MiSeq, deep resolution sequencing aimed for a depth between 1 in 1 million and 1 in 200,000 T cells, with each clonotype covered 10x on average. TCR beta libraries were generated with the immunoSEQ hsTCRB Kit. The authors' pipeline ran thus. ImmunoSEQ Data Assistant and ImmunoSEQ Analyzer were used for data analysis, and V, D and J genes were assigned according to IMGT definitions. Clonality was computed as one minus normalized Shannon entropy of productive rearrangement frequencies, ranging from 0 to 1. Only overrepresented clonotypes making up at least 0.05% of the repertoire of each patient were included in the public clonotype analysis. Repertoires from approximately 13 age-matched healthy donors in immuneACCESS were used as clonality controls. TCRdb took this table from immuneACCESS and kept in-frame rearrangements with V and J called. Such tables lack part of the clones; where checked against another copy, unresolved V genes explain under half of the gap, and the rest is unexplained. That table is the source of V, J and clone size, and D and trimming were worked out from the DNA. Within this sample are approximately 70,000 clones, with around 82% of them counted one time only. Roughly 8% of the sample is taken by the ten largest.

The sample originates from a study of cytotoxic CD8 clonotypes in ibrutinib-treated CLL (dated by TCRdb to about 2021). Context from the whole study: In this cohort, around 15 patients were treatment-naive and 11 to 12 were relapsed/refractory, while 17 to 18 had unmutated IGHV. On average, each sample had a few hundred thousand productive templates and 100,000 or so productive rearrangements. Response samples were taken after a median of 12 months on treatment, ranging from about 6 to 40 months. Partial responses were observed in about 25 patients and complete responses in 2; after a median follow-up of 68 months, remission was maintained in 15 or so patients and progression was observed in about twelve. Cryopreserved peripheral blood mononuclear cells were collected before treatment, at response, and at either disease progression or sustained remission. All remission and progressive disease samples were collected while patients were still receiving ibrutinib. Longitudinal samples were obtainable from 26 of the 86 participants in the trial.

Taken with the paper, the label for time point translates to: progressive disease on ibrutinib. For TCR beta library preparation, roughly 2 micrograms of genomic DNA were extracted from the cryopreserved PBMCs. Longitudinal blood samples from CLL patients on ibrutinib monotherapy underwent high-throughput TCR beta sequencing. The patients were enrolled in a single-center, open-label phase 2 trial of ibrutinib monotherapy. Overall study outcomes, separate from this receptor: An increase in clonality was observed at ibrutinib response, with clonality remaining stable during sustained remission and falling back toward baseline at progression. At baseline, clonality was higher than in age-matched healthy donors and showed a strong correlation with circulating CD8+ T-cell counts. Lymph node repertoires were not examined, and the timing of sampling was not matched between patients in sustained remission and those whose disease progressed. Public clonotypes were rare and either shrank or stayed stable during treatment, and the rise in clonality at ibrutinib response reflected expansion of private clonotypes.

This specimen consisted of PBMCs, obtained at disease progression, from a patient treated with ibrutinib. The origin of this receptor is a human donor with chronic lymphocytic leukemia.

The DNA sequence reads TGTGCCAGCAGCTTTTACAACCAAGAGACCCAGTACTTC. Translated, this is CASSFYNQETQYF. Recombination joined TRBV7-9 with TRBJ2-5, with the identity of the D gene unclear. The CDR3 runs 13 residues from the cysteine to the phenylalanine. The sequence is cut down to CDR3 DNA, 39 bases in frame from base 1. The germline V gene (reference sequence) gives CDR1 as SEHNR and CDR2 as FQNEAQ. Between the V and J ends, shortened by 3 bases and 0 bases respectively, the junction contains 5 bases.